Listed here are 8 T cell receptor beta chains from one sample, sequenced in a study of regulatory T cells in long-lasting Graves disease. Assembly of TCR beta libraries relied on iRepertoire HTBI primers together with Arm-PCR of CDR3 regions. TCRdb itself ran the multiplex PCR reads through MiXCR, one entry per CDR3 protein. Among 350,000 to 450,000 distinct CDR3 sequences, around 23% were seen once, and the ten largest hold about 29%. The time point was: persistent/refractory GD, antithyroid drugs over 5 years with positive TRAb. After RNA was extracted from PBMCs, the TCR library was made from it. Sequenced material: peripheral blood mononuclear cells (PBMCs), taken when the disease was refractory, from a patient treated with antithyroid drugs. The receptors stem from a middle-aged woman with Graves disease.

This clonotype was detected once. The CDR3 DNA sequence: TGTGCCAGCAGGGGGGGTATCTGGGACAGGGTCTCGAATGAGCAGTTCTTC. It specifies CASRGGIWDRVSNEQFF. The rearrangement joins TRBV27 to TRBJ2-1; 9 nucleotides align to TRBD1. Trimming removed 6 bases from V and 7 bases from J; junction bases left unmatched: 16. The CDR3 consists of 17 residues. Germline V lookup: CDR1 MNHEY, CDR2 SMNVEV (reference sequence).

This chain connects TRBV20-1 to TRBJ2-7; D uncertain. CDR1 DFQATT and CDR2 SNEGSKA come from the germline V gene (reference sequence). V lost 0 bases and J lost 2, with 14 bases in between. This CDR3 is built from 15 residues. The CDR3 nucleotides are TGCAGTGCTAGAGAATACCAGCGTGGGACCTACGAGCAGTACTTC. Translating it yields CSAREYQRGTYEQYF.

V gene TRBV3-1 combines with J gene TRBJ2-7; no definite D call. From germline, CDR1 is LGHDT and CDR2 YNNKEL (reference sequence). This CDR3 is 12 amino acids long. V lost 0 bases to trimming and J lost 3 bases, with 3 bases between them. The CDR3 here is CASSQDYYEQYF. The CDR3 coding sequence is TGTGCCAGCAGCCAAGACTACTACGAGCAGTACTTC.

The rearrangement links TRBV28 to TRBJ2-1; D is unclear. Germline V gives CDR1 MDHEN, CDR2 SYDVKM. V lost 7 bases and J 4 bases, leaving 14 bases between the germline ends. This CDR3 contains 14 residues. CDR3 loop: CASTEESSYNEQFF. The DNA for the CDR3 is TGTGCCAGCACAGAGGAGTCCAGTTACAATGAGCAGTTCTTC.

This clonotype was recorded a few times. The rearrangement joins TRBV5-5 to TRBJ1-3; the D is unclear. Germline lookup yields CDR1 SGHKS and CDR2 YYEKEE (reference sequence). The CDR3 is 15 amino acids. Between the trimmed V and J ends, which lost 5 bases and 0 bases, there was a span of 12 bases. DNA for the CDR3: TGTGCCAGCAGACGTACAACAACCTCTGGAAACACCATATATTTT. Amino acid sequence: CASRRTTTSGNTIYF.

This clonotype was seen a handful of times. This CDR3 reads CASSLTGAWNTEAFF. Here the CDR3 DNA reads TGCGCCAGCAGCTTAACAGGGGCCTGGAACACTGAAGCTTTCTTT. The chain uses TRBV5-1 and TRBJ1-1, with 7 bases that match TRBD1. Unmatched junction bases numbered 5, after V lost 2 bases and J lost 1 base. There are 15 residues in the CDR3. Germline V gives CDR1 SGHRS, CDR2 YFSETQ.

This clonotype was detected only a few times. The chain has TRBV30 and TRBJ1-5, with unresolved D. Germline CDR1 and CDR2: GTSNPN and SVGIG (reference sequence). CDR3 length: 14 residues. V was cut by 8 bases and J by 7 bases, with 21 bases left in between. The CDR3 coding sequence is TGTGCCCCCATTTGGGTTCCGGGAGGGCAGCCCCAGCATTTT. Translated: CAPIWVPGGQPQHF.

This clonotype has at least ten counts. CDR3 amino acids: CASSLGSGLGQPQHF. In DNA form, the CDR3 reads TGTGCCAGCAGTTTAGGGTCAGGGTTGGGACAGCCCCAGCATTTT. This rearrangement joins TRBV12-3 or TRBV12-4 to TRBJ1-5, with D tentatively TRBD1 (5 bases). This CDR3 is built from 15 residues. Trimming cost V 1 base and J 7 bases, with 14 bases left between them.